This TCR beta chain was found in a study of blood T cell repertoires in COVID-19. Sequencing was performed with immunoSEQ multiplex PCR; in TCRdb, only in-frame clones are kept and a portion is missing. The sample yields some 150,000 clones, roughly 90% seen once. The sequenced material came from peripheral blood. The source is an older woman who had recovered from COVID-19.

The CDR3 DNA reads TGTGCCAGCAGCAAGGGGACAGGGGGGTTTTCACCCCTCCACTTT. It is translated as CASSKGTGGFSPLHF. The chain recombines TRBV14 with TRBJ1-6; TRBD1 aligns across 11 bases. J gave up 9 bases and V 5 bases, and 6 bases lay outside the gene matches. Germline-derived CDR1 and CDR2 are SGHDN and FVKESK. The CDR3 extends over 15 amino acids.